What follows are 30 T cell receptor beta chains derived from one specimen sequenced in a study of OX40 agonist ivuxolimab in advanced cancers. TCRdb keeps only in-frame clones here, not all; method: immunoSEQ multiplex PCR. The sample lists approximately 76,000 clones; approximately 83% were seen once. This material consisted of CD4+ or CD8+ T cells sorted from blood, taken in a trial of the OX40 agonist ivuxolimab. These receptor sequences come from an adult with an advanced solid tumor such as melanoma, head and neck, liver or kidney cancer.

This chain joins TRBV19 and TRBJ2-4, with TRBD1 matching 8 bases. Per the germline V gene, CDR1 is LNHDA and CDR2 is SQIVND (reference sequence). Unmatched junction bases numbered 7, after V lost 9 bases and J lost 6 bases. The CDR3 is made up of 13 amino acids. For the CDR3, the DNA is TGTGCCAGCAGCCTGGGACAGGCAAACATTCAGTACTTC. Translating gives CASSLGQANIQYF.

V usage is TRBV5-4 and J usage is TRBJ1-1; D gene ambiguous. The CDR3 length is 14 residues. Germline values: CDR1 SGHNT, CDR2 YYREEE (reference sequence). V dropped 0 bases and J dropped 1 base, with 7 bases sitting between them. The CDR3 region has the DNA TGTGCCAGCAGCTTGGCGGCGGCGAACACTGAAGCTTTCTTT. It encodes CASSLAAANTEAFF. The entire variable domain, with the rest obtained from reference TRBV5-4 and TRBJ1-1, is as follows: ETGVTQSPTHLIKTRGQQVTLRCSSQSGHNTVSWYQQALGQGPQFIFQYYREEENGRGNFPPRFSGLQFPNYSSELNVNALELDDSALYLCASSLAAANTEAFFGQGTRLTVV.

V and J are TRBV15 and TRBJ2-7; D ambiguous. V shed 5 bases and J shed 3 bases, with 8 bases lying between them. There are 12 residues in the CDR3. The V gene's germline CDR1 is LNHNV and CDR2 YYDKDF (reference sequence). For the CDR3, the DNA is TGTGCCACCAGCCGCGACGGCTACGAGCAGTACTTC. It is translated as CATSRDGYEQYF.

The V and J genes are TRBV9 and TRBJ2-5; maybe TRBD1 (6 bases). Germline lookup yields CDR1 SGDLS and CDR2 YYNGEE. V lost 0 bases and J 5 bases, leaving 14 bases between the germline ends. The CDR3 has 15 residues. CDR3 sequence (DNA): TGTGCCAGCAGCGTAGTAGTGGGAACAGGGGAGACCCAGTACTTC. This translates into CASSVVVGTGETQYF.

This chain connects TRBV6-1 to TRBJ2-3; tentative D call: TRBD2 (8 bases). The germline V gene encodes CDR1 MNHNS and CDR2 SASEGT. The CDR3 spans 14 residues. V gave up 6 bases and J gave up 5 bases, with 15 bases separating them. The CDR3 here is CASSREGAEDTQYF. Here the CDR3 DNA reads TGTGCCAGCAGCCGGGAGGGGGCCGAAGATACGCAGTATTTT.

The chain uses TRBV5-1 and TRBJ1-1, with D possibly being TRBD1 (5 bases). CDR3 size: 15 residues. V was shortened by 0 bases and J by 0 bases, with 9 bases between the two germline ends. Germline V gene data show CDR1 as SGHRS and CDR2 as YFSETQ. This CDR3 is CASSLVSGVNTEAFF. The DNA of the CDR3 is TGCGCCAGCAGCTTGGTCTCGGGGGTGAACACTGAAGCTTTCTTT.

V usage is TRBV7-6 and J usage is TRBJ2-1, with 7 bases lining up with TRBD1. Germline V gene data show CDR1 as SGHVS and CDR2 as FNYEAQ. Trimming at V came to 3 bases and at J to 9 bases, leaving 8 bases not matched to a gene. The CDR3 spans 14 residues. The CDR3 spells CASSFHRGGSEQFF. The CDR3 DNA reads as TGTGCCAGCAGCTTCCACAGGGGTGGTAGTGAGCAGTTCTTC.

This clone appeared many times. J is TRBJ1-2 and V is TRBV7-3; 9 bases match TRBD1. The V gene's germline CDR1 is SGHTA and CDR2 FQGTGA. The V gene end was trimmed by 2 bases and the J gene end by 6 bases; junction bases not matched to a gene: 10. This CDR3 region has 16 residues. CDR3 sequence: CASSLAVGQGRDGYTF. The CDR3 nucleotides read TGTGCCAGCAGCTTAGCGGTGGGACAGGGTAGGGATGGCTACACCTTC.

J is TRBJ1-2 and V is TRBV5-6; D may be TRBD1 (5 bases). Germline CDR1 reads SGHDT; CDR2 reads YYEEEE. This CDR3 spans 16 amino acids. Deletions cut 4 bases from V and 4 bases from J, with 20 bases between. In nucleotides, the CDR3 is TGTGCCAGCAGCGAACCCGGAGGGCAGGGTCGCTATGGCTACACCTTC. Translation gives CASSEPGGQGRYGYTF.

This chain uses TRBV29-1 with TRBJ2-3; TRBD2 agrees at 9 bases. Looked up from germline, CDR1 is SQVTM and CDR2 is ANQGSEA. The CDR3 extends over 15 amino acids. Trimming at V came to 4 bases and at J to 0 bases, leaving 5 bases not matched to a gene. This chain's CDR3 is CSVGGLAASTDTQYF. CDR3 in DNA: TGCAGCGTTGGGGGACTAGCCGCTAGCACAGATACGCAGTATTTT.

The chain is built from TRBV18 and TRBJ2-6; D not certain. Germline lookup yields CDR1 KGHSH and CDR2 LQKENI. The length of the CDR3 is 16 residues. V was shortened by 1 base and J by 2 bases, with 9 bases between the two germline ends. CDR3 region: CASSPRGLAGANVLTF. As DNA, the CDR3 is TGTGCCAGCTCACCACGGGGTCTTGCTGGGGCCAACGTCCTGACTTTC.

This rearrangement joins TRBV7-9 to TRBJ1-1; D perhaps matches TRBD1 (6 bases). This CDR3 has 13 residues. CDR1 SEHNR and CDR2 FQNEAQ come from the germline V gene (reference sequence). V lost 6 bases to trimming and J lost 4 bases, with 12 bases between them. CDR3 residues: CASRGPGATEAFF. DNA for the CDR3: TGTGCCAGCAGAGGGCCGGGGGCCACTGAAGCTTTCTTT.

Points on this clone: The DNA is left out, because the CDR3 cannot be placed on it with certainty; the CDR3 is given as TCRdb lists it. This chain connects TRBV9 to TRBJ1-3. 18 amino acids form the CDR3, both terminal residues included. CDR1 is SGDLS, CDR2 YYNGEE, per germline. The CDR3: CASSVAFGNGVSGNTIYF.

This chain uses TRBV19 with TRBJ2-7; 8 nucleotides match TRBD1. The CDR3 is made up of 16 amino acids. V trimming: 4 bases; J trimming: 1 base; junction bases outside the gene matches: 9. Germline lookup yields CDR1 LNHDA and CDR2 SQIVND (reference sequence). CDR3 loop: CASSTRQGHFSYEQYF. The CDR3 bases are TGTGCCAGTAGTACTCGACAGGGGCACTTTTCCTACGAGCAGTACTTC.

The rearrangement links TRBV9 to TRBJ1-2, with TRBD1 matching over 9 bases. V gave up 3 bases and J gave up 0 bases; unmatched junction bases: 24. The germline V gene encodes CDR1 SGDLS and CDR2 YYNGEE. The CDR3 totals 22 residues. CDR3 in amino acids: CASSANRGQEAPSLLANYGYTF. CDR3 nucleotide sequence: TGTGCCAGCAGCGCAAACAGGGGGCAGGAGGCTCCATCACTATTAGCTAACTATGGCTACACCTTC.

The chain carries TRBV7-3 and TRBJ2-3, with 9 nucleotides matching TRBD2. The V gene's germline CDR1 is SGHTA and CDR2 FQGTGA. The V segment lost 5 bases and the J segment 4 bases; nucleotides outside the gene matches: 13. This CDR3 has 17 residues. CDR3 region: CASSRVRGGIQADTQYF. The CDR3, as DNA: TGTGCCAGCAGCAGGGTGCGGGGGGGCATCCAAGCAGATACGCAGTATTTT.

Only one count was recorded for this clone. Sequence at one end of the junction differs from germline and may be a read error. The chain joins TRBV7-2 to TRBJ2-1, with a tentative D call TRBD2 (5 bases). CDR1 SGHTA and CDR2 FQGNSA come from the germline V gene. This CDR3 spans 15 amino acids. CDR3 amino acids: CASSLKASDYDEQFF. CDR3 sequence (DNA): TGTGCCAGCAGCTTAAAGGCGTCCGACTACGATGAGCAGTTCTTC. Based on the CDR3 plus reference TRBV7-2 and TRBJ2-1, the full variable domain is GAGVSQSPSNKVTEKGKDVELRCDPISGHTALYWYRQSLGQGLEFLIYFQGNSAPDKSGLPSDRFSAERTGGSVSTLTIQRTQQEDSAVYLCASSLKASDYDEQFFGPGTRLTVL.

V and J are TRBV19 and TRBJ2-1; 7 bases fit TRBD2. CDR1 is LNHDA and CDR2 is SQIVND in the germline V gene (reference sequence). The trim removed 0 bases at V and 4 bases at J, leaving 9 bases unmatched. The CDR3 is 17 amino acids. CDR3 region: CASSIDRASGAYNEQFF. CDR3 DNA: TGTGCCAGTAGTATAGATCGGGCTAGCGGAGCTTACAATGAGCAGTTCTTC. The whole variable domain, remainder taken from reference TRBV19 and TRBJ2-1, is DGGITQSPKYLFRKEGQNVTLSCEQNLNHDAMYWYRQDPGQGLRLIYYSQIVNDFQKGDIAEGYSVSREKKESFPLTVTSAQKNPTAFYLCASSIDRASGAYNEQFFGPGTRLTVL.

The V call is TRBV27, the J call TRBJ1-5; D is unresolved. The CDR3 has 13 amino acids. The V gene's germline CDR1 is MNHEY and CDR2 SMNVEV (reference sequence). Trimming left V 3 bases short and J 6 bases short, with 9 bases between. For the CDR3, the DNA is TGTGCCAGCAGTTTTTCCGGGTCTCAGCCCCAGCATTTT. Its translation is CASSFSGSQPQHF.

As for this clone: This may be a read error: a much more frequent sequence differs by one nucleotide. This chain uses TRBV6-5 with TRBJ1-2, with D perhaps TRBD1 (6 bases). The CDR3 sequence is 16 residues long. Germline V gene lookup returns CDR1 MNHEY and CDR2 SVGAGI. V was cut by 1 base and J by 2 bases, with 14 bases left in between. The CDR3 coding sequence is TGTGCCAGCAGTTACTTGCGGACAGAGGGAAACTATGGCTACACCTTC. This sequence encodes CASSYLRTEGNYGYTF.

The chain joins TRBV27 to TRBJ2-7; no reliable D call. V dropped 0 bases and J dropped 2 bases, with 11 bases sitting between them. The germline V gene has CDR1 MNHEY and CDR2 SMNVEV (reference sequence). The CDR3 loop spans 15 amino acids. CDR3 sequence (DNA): TGTGCCAGCAGTTTATCTGTGACGGTTACCTACGAGCAGTACTTC. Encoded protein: CASSLSVTVTYEQYF.

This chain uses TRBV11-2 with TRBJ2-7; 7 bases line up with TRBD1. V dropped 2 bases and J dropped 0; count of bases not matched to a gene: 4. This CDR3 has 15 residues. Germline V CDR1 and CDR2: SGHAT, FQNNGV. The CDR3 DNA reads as TGTGCCAGCAGCTTAAGAGCAGGGGGCTCCTACGAGCAGTACTTC. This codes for CASSLRAGGSYEQYF.

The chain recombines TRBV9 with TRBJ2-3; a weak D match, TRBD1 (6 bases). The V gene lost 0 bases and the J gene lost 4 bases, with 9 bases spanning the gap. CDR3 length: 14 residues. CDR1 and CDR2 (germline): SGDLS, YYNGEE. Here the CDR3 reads CASSVVAGADTQYF. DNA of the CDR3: TGTGCCAGCAGCGTAGTGGCAGGGGCAGATACGCAGTATTTT.

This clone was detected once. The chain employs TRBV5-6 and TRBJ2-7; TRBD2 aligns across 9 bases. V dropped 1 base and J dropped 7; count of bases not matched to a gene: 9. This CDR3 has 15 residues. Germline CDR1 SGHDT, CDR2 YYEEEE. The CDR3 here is CASSLMASGTGEQYF. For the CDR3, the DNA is TGTGCCAGCAGCTTGATGGCTAGCGGGACGGGTGAGCAGTACTTC. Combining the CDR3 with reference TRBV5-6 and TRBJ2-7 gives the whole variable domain DAGVTQSPTHLIKTRGQQVTLRCSPKSGHDTVSWYQQALGQGPQFIFQYYEEEERQRGNFPDRFSGHQFPNYSSELNVNALLLGDSALYLCASSLMASGTGEQYFGPGTRLTVT.

CDR3 coding DNA: TGTGCCATCAGTGTAGGGACAACTAACTATGGCTACACCTTC. Protein: CAISVGTTNYGYTF. The chain uses TRBV10-3 and TRBJ1-2; possibly TRBD1 for D (6 bases). The CDR3 sequence is 14 residues long. Trimming left V 4 bases short and J 0 bases short, with 9 bases between. Germline V CDR1 and CDR2: ENHRY, SYGVKD.

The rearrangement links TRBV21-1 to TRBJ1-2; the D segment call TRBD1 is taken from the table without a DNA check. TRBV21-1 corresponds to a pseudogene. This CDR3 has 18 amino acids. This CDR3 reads CASSKPIVGTGEFDGYTF. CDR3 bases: TGTGCCAGCAGCAAACCTATAGTCGGGACAGGAGAATTCGATGGCTACACCTTC.

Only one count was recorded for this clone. CDR3 bases: TGTGCCAGCAGCCGACAGGGAGTAGGCACAGATACGCAGTATTTT. Translated, it gives CASSRQGVGTDTQYF. The rearrangement uses TRBV7-2 and TRBJ2-3, with TRBD1 matching over 7 bases. The CDR3 consists of 15 residues. Germline lookup yields CDR1 SGHTA and CDR2 FQGNSA. Trimming took 5 bases from V and 1 from J; bases not matched to a gene: 6.

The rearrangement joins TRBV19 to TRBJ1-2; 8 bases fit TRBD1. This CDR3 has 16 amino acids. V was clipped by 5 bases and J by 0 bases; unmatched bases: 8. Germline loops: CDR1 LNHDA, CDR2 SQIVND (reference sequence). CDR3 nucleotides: TGTGCCAGTAGTGTTACTCACAGGGGGTCTAACTATGGCTACACCTTC. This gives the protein CASSVTHRGSNYGYTF.

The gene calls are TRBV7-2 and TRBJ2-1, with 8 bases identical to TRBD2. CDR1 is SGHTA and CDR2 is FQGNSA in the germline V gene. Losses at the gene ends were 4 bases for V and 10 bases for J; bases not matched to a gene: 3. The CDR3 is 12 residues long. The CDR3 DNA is TGTGCCAGCAGCTCTAGCGGGTTAGAGCAGTTCTTC. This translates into CASSSSGLEQFF.

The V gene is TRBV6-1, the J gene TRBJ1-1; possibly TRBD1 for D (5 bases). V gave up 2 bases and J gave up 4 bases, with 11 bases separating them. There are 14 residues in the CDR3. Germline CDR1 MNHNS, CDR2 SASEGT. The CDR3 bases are TGTGCCAGCAGTGAATATTGGGGACCCACTGAAGCTTTCTTT. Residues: CASSEYWGPTEAFF.